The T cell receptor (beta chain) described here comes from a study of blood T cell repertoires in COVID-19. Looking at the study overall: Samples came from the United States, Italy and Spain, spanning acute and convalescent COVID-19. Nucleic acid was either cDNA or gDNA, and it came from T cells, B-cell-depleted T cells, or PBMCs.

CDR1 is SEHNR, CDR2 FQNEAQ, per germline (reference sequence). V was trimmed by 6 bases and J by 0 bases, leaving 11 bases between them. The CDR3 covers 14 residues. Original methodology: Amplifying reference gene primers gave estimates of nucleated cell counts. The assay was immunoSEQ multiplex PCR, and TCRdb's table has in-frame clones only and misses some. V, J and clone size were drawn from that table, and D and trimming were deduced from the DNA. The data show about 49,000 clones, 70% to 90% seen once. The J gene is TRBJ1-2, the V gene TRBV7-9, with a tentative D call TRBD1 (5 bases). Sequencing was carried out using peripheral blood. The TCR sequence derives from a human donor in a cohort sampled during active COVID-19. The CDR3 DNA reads TGTGCCAGCAGTTTTGACAGAACTAACTATGGCTACACCTTC. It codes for CASSFDRTNYGYTF.